The following is a TCR beta chain sequence with its context. This entry is derived from a study of cytomegalovirus exposure and HLA in healthy donors. 60 Vbeta and 13 Jbeta primers were used in PCR. The protocol was immunoSEQ multiplex PCR, while the TCRdb copy is restricted to in-frame clones and leaves out a portion. This sample has 100,000 to 150,000 clones, with more than 60% found just once. The germline V and J ends were trimmed by 3 bases and 0 bases, with 12 bases remaining between them. CDR1 SGHRS and CDR2 YFSETQ come from the germline V gene. CDR3 length equals 15 residues. The TCR originated in a woman aged 60 to 75 in good health and CMV-seropositive. The chain joins TRBV5-1 to TRBJ1-1; D not resolved. Sequenced material: PBMCs. For the CDR3, the DNA is TGCGCCAGCAGCTACGGGTCGGGGATGAACACTGAAGCTTTCTTT. It is translated as CASSYGSGMNTEAFF.